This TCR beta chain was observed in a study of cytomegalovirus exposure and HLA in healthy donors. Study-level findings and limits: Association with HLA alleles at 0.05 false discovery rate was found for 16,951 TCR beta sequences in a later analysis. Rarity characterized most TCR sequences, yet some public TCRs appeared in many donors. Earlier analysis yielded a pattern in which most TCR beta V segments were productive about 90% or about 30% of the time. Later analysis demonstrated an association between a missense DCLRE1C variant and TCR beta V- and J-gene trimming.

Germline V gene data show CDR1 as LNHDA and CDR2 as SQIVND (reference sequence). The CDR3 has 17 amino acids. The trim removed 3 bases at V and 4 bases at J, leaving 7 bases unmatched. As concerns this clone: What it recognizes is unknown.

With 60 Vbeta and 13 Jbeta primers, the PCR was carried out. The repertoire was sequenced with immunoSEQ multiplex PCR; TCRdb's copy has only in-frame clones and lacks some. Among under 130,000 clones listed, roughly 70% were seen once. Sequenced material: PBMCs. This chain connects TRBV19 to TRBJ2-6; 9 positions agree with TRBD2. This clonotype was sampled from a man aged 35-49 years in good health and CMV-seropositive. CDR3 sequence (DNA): TGTGCCAGTAGTATTTGGGGACTAGCTTCAGGGGCCAACGTCCTGACTTTC. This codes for CASSIWGLASGANVLTF.